This T cell receptor beta chain was obtained from a study of OX40 agonist ivuxolimab in advanced cancers. Study-wide background: Three dose-escalation patients had partial responses: one with hepatocellular carcinoma and two with cutaneous melanoma. Study outcomes and limitations: Among the nonresponders, some also had low normalized T-cell clonal expansion.

Remarks on this clone: Antigen unknown.

The CDR3 runs 14 residues. CDR1 and CDR2 (germline): ENHRY, SYGVKD. V lost 3 bases to trimming and J lost 3 bases, with 11 bases between them. Sequenced by immunoSEQ multiplex PCR; TCRdb stores in-frame clones only, minus some. Of around 37,000 clones in the sample, around 81% were seen once. The material was CD4+ or CD8+ T cells sorted from blood, obtained in a trial of the OX40 agonist ivuxolimab. The chain is built from TRBV10-3 and TRBJ1-2; no clear D. The TCR comes from an adult with an advanced solid tumor such as melanoma, head and neck, liver or kidney cancer. CDR3: CAISERDGHYGYTF. DNA of the CDR3: TGTGCCATCAGTGAACGTGACGGACACTATGGCTACACCTTC.